The present TCR beta chain was sequenced within a study of tumor-infiltrating lymphocytes in primary liver carcinoma. Across the whole study: Productive TCRbeta reads per sample were roughly 3.5 to 7.13 million, not differing by tissue. The study, taken as a whole, reports: Roughly 7.5-24% of top clones, and no more, occurred in all five tumor regions.

Remarks on this clonotype: Its specificity is unknown. One junction end disagrees with the germline gene, perhaps due to a read error.

Germline-derived CDR1 and CDR2 are WSHSY and SAAADI. The CDR3 has 15 residues. The researchers produced TCR beta cDNA from around 500 ng total RNA with a constant-region primer. TCR beta libraries came from three nested multiplex PCR rounds using slightly modified ARM-PCR. In the first two PCR rounds, TRBV1-TRBV30 forward primers were paired with a C-beta reverse primer, and each round lasted approximately 10 cycles. TCRdb used MiXCR to reprocess the multiplex PCR reads, holding one entry per CDR3 protein. This table holds tens of thousands of distinct CDR3 sequences, 65% to 80% found once. Total RNA and DNA came together from approximately 20-30 mg of bulk tissue without cell sorting.

The sequencing sample was made of liver tumor tissue from sampling region 1. The subset here: tumor region T1, superior pole. The sequence came from a man between 40 and 49 years old with primary liver carcinoma and hepatitis B virus infection. The chain carries TRBV10-2 and TRBJ2-5, with a weak D call TRBD2 (5 bases). The CDR3 is CTSSGGLPIQETQYF. CDR3 DNA: TGCACCAGCAGTGGAGGACTGCCCATTCAAGAGACCCAGTACTTC.